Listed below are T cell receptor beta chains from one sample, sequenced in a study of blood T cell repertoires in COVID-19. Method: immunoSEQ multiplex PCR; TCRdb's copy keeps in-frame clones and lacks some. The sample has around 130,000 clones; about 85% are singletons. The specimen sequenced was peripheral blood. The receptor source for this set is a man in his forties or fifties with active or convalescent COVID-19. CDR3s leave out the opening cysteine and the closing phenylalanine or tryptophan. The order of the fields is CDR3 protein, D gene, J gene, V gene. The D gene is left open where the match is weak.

cdr3_aa: AISGRGEVSPLH; d_call: .; j_call: TRBJ1-6; v_call: TRBV10-3
cdr3_aa: ASSSTGFLYEQY; d_call: TRBD1; j_call: TRBJ2-7; v_call: TRBV7-9
cdr3_aa: ASSPLLTGGGTTDTQY; d_call: TRBD2; j_call: TRBJ2-3; v_call: TRBV18
cdr3_aa: ASSPQQGGVEAF; d_call: TRBD1; j_call: TRBJ1-1; v_call: TRBV9
cdr3_aa: ASSVAGVTGARLEDEQY; d_call: TRBD1; j_call: TRBJ2-7; v_call: TRBV9
cdr3_aa: ATGNQPQH; d_call: .; j_call: TRBJ1-5; v_call: TRBV6-5
cdr3_aa: ASSGFISANEKLF; d_call: .; j_call: TRBJ1-4; v_call: TRBV25-1
cdr3_aa: ASSLGQLNEQF; d_call: .; j_call: TRBJ2-1; v_call: TRBV11-2
cdr3_aa: ASNSGGAGNEKLF; d_call: .; j_call: TRBJ1-4; v_call: TRBV6-5
cdr3_aa: ASSYSLRGNTEAF; d_call: .; j_call: TRBJ1-1; v_call: TRBV6-5
cdr3_aa: ASSEDRATDTQY; d_call: TRBD1; j_call: TRBJ2-3; v_call: TRBV7-3
cdr3_aa: ASALGTSGGAGELF; d_call: TRBD2; j_call: TRBJ2-2; v_call: TRBV2
cdr3_aa: ASSPGQGVEEQF; d_call: TRBD1; j_call: TRBJ2-1; v_call: TRBV5-1
cdr3_aa: ASSGQGYNSPLH; d_call: TRBD1; j_call: TRBJ1-6; v_call: TRBV5-1